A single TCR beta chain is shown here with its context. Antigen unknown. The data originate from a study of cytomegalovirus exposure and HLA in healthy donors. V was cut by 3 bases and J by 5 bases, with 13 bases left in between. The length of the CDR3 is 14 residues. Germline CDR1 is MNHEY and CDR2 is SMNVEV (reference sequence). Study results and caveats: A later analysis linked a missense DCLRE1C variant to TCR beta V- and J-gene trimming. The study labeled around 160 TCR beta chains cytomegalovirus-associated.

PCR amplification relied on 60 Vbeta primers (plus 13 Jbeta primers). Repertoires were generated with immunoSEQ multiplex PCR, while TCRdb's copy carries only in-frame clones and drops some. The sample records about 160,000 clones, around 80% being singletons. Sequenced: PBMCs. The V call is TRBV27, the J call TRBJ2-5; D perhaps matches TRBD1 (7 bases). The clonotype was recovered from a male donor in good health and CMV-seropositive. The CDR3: CASSLGLRGETQYF. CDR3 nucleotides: TGTGCCAGCAGTTTGGGACTCAGGGGGGAGACCCAGTACTTC.